This T cell receptor beta chain was sequenced for a study of CXCR3-negative and CXCR3-positive naive CD8 T cells. Broader study findings: CXCR3-positive naive cells had TRB CDR3s that were more hydrophobic than CXCR3-negative naive cells had.

The authors made the TRB cDNA libraries by 5' RACE using UMI labels. Reprocessing the 5' RACE reads, TCRdb reports a single entry for every CDR3 protein and omits DNA. The sample totals about 130,000 distinct CDR3 sequences. In germline, CDR1 is SGHVS, CDR2 FNYEAQ. The CDR3 runs 15 residues. Regarding this clonotype: The antigen is not known.

This chain joins TRBV7-6 and TRBJ2-7; the D call from TCRdb, TRBD1, cannot be confirmed without DNA. The source is a human donor in good health. Some clones in this sample may be carry-over from other donors' samples. Sequenced input: naive CXCR3+ CD8+ T cells from blood. Subset: CD45RO-CCR7+CD27+CD95- naive CD8+ T cells expressing CXCR3 (TNR3+). The CDR3 here is CASSLSLQGRYEQYF.